The 6 T cell receptor beta chains given below trace back to one sample, sequenced in a study of OX40 agonist ivuxolimab in advanced cancers. Profiled with immunoSEQ multiplex PCR; TCRdb holds only in-frame clones, not every one. The table lists 40,000 or so clones, around 82% of them singletons. The sequencing used CD4+ or CD8+ T cells sorted from blood, collected in a trial of the OX40 agonist ivuxolimab. The source is an adult with an advanced solid tumor such as melanoma, head and neck, liver or kidney cancer.

This clone was counted only a few times. The chain uses TRBV2 and TRBJ2-5, with D perhaps TRBD2 (6 bases). V lost 6 bases and J lost 5, with 16 bases in between. Germline V gene data show CDR1 as SNHLY and CDR2 as FYNNEI. The CDR3 length is 14 residues. This chain's CDR3 is CASRVGGPGETQYF. The DNA for the CDR3 is TGTGCCAGCAGGGTCGGAGGGCCAGGGGAGACCCAGTACTTC.

This rearrangement joins TRBV23-1 to TRBJ1-4, with D unresolved. TRBV23-1 is marked as an open reading frame, function uncertain. With 3 bases removed from V and 2 bases from J, the gap between germline ends came to 13 bases. CDR3 length: 16 amino acids. The CDR3 spells CASSHPGTSTNEKLFF. In DNA form, the CDR3 reads TGCGCCAGCAGTCATCCCGGAACAAGCACTAATGAAAAACTGTTTTTT.

The V and J genes are TRBV7-9 and TRBJ2-1; no firm D call. This CDR3 contains 17 residues. Trimming took off 1 base at V and 0 bases at J, with 13 bases between the two ends. Germline CDR1 and CDR2: SEHNR and FQNEAQ (reference sequence). DNA for the CDR3: TGTGCCAGCAGCTTAGTTCTGGAAGTCAGCTCCTACAATGAGCAGTTCTTC. Its translation: CASSLVLEVSSYNEQFF.

The J gene is TRBJ2-5, the V gene TRBV6-5, with D tentatively TRBD2 (5 bases). The germline V gene has CDR1 MNHEY and CDR2 SVGAGI. This CDR3 has 15 residues. Trimming shortened V by 0 bases and J by 8 bases, and 16 bases separated the two germline ends. The CDR3 coding sequence is TGTGCCAGCAGTTACTCGTCATATCGAGAGGGTACCCAGTACTTC. Translated, it gives CASSYSSYREGTQYF.

This chain joins TRBV21-1 and TRBJ2-4; TRBD2, the table's D call, lacks a check against the DNA. TRBV21-1 is described as a pseudogene. CDR3 size: 17 residues. CDR3 residues: CASSCPLGGGSKNIQYF. CDR3 DNA: TGTGCCAGCAGTTGCCCCCTCGGGGGCGGGAGCAAAAACATTCAGTACTTC.

CDR3 in DNA: TGCGCCAGCAGCCGGACTAGCGGGGCCTCCTACAATGAGCAGTTCTTC. Its protein is CASSRTSGASYNEQFF. This chain uses TRBV5-1 with TRBJ2-1; TRBD2 matches 12 bases. The trim removed 4 bases at V and 0 bases at J, leaving 2 bases unmatched. This CDR3 is built from 16 residues. Germline CDR1 and CDR2: SGHRS and YFSETQ.